The 29 T cell receptor beta chains given below trace back to one sample, sequenced in a study of Graves' ophthalmopathy and Graves' hyperthyroidism. The study amplified TCR beta CDR3 regions using RNA transcripts. Second-round multiplex PCR came after a first-round RT-PCR that employed HTBI primers. One entry per CDR3 protein results from TCRdb running MiXCR on the multiplex PCR reads. The sample consists of hundreds of thousands of distinct CDR3 sequences, around 50% of them appearing once. Specimen: peripheral blood. The receptors stem from an adult man with Graves' ophthalmopathy.

This clonotype has only a few counts. This sequence joins TRBV12-3 or TRBV12-4 and TRBJ1-2, with 9 bases that match TRBD1. CDR3 length equals 13 residues. V dropped 6 bases and J dropped 7; count of bases not matched to a gene: 6. The CDR3 DNA is TGTGCCAGCAGGAGGGACAGGGTGTCTGGCTACACCTTC. As protein: CASRRDRVSGYTF.

This clonotype turned up a few times. The chain uses TRBV10-1 and TRBJ2-2; 11 bases line up with TRBD2. The length of the CDR3 is 15 residues. Germline CDR1 is WNHNN and CDR2 is SYGVQD (reference sequence). V trimming: 3 bases; J trimming: 6 bases; junction bases outside the gene matches: 3. Here the CDR3 DNA reads TGCGCCAGCAGTGATACTAGCGGGAGCCCCGGGGAGCTGTTTTTT. This gives the protein CASSDTSGSPGELFF.

The V call is TRBV5-1, the J call TRBJ2-7, with TRBD1 matching 7 bases. Germline CDR1 is SGHRS and CDR2 is YFSETQ. The V gene end was trimmed by 4 bases and the J gene end by 2 bases; junction bases not matched to a gene: 6. The CDR3 covers 14 residues. The CDR3 DNA is TGCGCCAGCAGCCCAACAGGGGCGCCCTACGAGCAGTACTTC. Protein: CASSPTGAPYEQYF.

This clonotype has only a few counts. This chain uses TRBV11-2 with TRBJ1-6; D unresolved. Trimming removed 1 base at V and 6 bases at J, with 7 bases between. Germline V lookup: CDR1 SGHAT, CDR2 FQNNGV. This CDR3 region has 14 residues. The CDR3 loop reads CASSLGGVNSPLHF. The DNA of the CDR3 is TGTGCCAGCAGCTTAGGAGGTGTTAATTCACCCCTCCACTTT.

As regards this clonotype: This sequence may be a read error, since a much larger clone differs from it by one base. The chain combines TRBV25-1 with TRBJ1-1; D is unclear. In germline, CDR1 is MGHDK, CDR2 SYGVNS. The CDR3 extends over 13 amino acids. Trimming left V 0 bases short and J 8 bases short, with 10 bases between. The CDR3 sequence: CASSEYLVSEAFF. The DNA of the CDR3 is TGTGCCAGCAGTGAATATTTGGTGTCAGAAGCTTTCTTT. The complete variable domain, with remaining parts taken from reference TRBV25-1 and TRBJ1-1, reads EADIYQTPRYLVIGTGKKITLECSQTMGHDKMYWYQQDPGMELHLIHYSYGVNSTEKGDLSSESTVSRIRTEHFPLTLESARPSHTSQYLCASSEYLVSEAFFGQGTRLTVV.

V is TRBV7-9 and J is TRBJ1-2, with a weak D call TRBD1 (5 bases). CDR1 and CDR2 (germline): SEHNR, FQNEAQ (reference sequence). The CDR3 has 14 amino acids. V lost 3 bases to trimming and J lost 3 bases, with 11 bases between them. The CDR3 protein is CASSLLGVDYGYTF. The CDR3, as DNA: TGTGCCAGCAGCTTGCTGGGGGTCGACTATGGCTACACCTTC.

This clonotype was seen a few times. V and J are TRBV5-6 and TRBJ2-5; D perhaps matches TRBD1 (6 bases). CDR1 SGHDT and CDR2 YYEEEE come from the germline V gene. V lost 4 bases to trimming and J lost 2 bases, with 18 bases between them. This CDR3 has 16 residues. The CDR3 nucleotides are TGTGCCAGCAGCCCTCACGGGCGGACAGTACAAGAGACCCAGTACTTC. It translates to CASSPHGRTVQETQYF.

The V and J genes are TRBV6-5 and TRBJ2-2; D may be TRBD1 (5 bases). The CDR3 spans 14 residues. Germline assignment: CDR1 MNHEY and CDR2 SVGAGI. V lost 2 bases to trimming and J lost 1 base, with 5 bases between them. The CDR3, as DNA: TGTGCCAGCAGTTACGACAGGAACACCGGGGAGCTGTTTTTT. Its translation: CASSYDRNTGELFF.

This clonotype appeared a single time. V and J are TRBV7-2 and TRBJ2-2, with TRBD1 as a possible D gene (5 bases). Deletions cut 5 bases from V and 1 base from J, with 20 bases between. CDR3 length: 18 residues. Germline loops: CDR1 SGHTA, CDR2 FQGNSA. The CDR3 DNA is TGTGCCAGCAGCCCAGGGATTGGCTCTAACTGGAACACCGGGGAGCTGTTTTTT. This translates into CASSPGIGSNWNTGELFF.

In this sample, this clonotype turned up a few times. The V gene is TRBV28, the J gene TRBJ2-5; D uncertain. The CDR3 loop spans 11 amino acids. The V end lost 3 bases, the J end lost 13 bases, and 12 bases lay between the germline ends. The germline CDR1 and CDR2 sequences are MDHEN and SYDVKM. The CDR3: CASSLGRRLYF. The CDR3 bases are TGTGCCAGCAGTTTGGGTCGGCGATTGTACTTC.

The V gene is TRBV10-3, the J gene TRBJ2-7, with TRBD1 matching 7 bases. Trimming removed 3 bases from V and 7 bases from J; junction bases left unmatched: 21. Germline-derived CDR1 and CDR2 are ENHRY and SYGVKD. CDR3 length: 18 amino acids. CDR3 residues: CAISETPRGPTGAREQYF. Here the CDR3 DNA reads TGTGCCATCAGTGAAACCCCCCGTGGACCTACAGGGGCCAGGGAGCAGTACTTC.

This chain joins TRBV29-1 and TRBJ1-2; D is unclear. The germline gives CDR1 SQVTM, CDR2 ANQGSEA. Trimming removed 8 bases at V and 0 bases at J, with 7 bases between. The CDR3 has 11 amino acids. CDR3 region: CSPRTNYGYTF. CDR3 in DNA: TGCAGCCCCAGGACTAACTATGGCTACACCTTC.

Note on this clonotype: The junction differs from germline at one of its ends, possibly a read error. The gene calls are TRBV10-3 and TRBJ2-7; 7 bases match TRBD2. The CDR3 spans 13 residues. CDR1 ENHRY and CDR2 SYGVKD come from the germline V gene. In DNA form, the CDR3 reads TGTGCCAGCCGACTAAGGTGGGACTACGGGCAGTACTTC. Amino acids: CASRLRWDYGQYF.

This clonotype has just a few counts. The CDR3 DNA is TGCAGTGCTAGCCGCACCGGGGAGCTGTTTTTT. Translated, it gives CSASRTGELFF. This chain joins TRBV20-1 and TRBJ2-2, with D unclear. The V and J ends lost 3 bases and 4 bases respectively, with 3 bases between them. This CDR3 is built from 11 residues. Germline assignment: CDR1 DFQATT and CDR2 SNEGSKA (reference sequence).

On this clonotype: Because it lacks the conserved phenylalanine or tryptophan at the end, this CDR3 is likely a read error. The DNA is left out, because the CDR3 cannot be placed on it with certainty; the CDR3 is given as TCRdb lists it. V usage is TRBV7-3 and J usage is TRBJ1-2; no DNA check was done on the table's D call, TRBD1. The CDR3 extends over 12 residues, inclusive of both ends. CDR1 and CDR2 (germline): SGHTA, FQGTGA. CDR3 residues: CASSQRRQGRTS.

This CDR3 is CSVAGQGPYGYTF. In DNA form, the CDR3 reads TGCAGCGTCGCGGGACAGGGGCCCTATGGCTACACCTTC. The chain couples TRBV29-1 to TRBJ1-2; 10 bases fit TRBD1. With V trimmed by 6 bases and J by 4 bases, 5 bases remained unmatched. CDR1 is SQVTM, CDR2 ANQGSEA, per germline. The CDR3 is 13 amino acids.

The chain uses TRBV7-2 and TRBJ2-5, with a possible D match to TRBD2 (5 bases). The CDR3 has 13 amino acids. Germline V lookup: CDR1 SGHTA, CDR2 FQGNSA. Trimming pared 5 bases from V and 2 bases from J, leaving 9 bases between. For the CDR3, the DNA is TGTGCCAGCAGCCGTAGCGCACAAGAGACCCAGTACTTC. Its translation is CASSRSAQETQYF.

V is TRBV29-1 and J is TRBJ2-2; possibly TRBD1 for D (6 bases). The CDR3 is made up of 16 amino acids. V was cut by 3 bases and J by 1 base, with 15 bases left in between. Per the germline V gene, CDR1 is SQVTM and CDR2 is ANQGSEA. The CDR3 is CSVEGAGDKNTGELFF. As DNA, the CDR3 is TGCAGCGTTGAGGGGGCAGGCGATAAGAACACCGGGGAGCTGTTTTTT.

CDR3 amino acids: CASNPEGTVKYEQYF. DNA for the CDR3: TGTGCCAGCAATCCCGAGGGTACAGTCAAATACGAGCAGTACTTC. The chain employs TRBV7-8 and TRBJ2-7, with D perhaps matching TRBD2 (5 bases). Trimming removed 7 bases at V and 4 bases at J, with 20 bases between. This CDR3 region has 15 residues. Germline loops: CDR1 SGHVS, CDR2 FQNEAQ.

The chain joins TRBV15 to TRBJ1-5, with 9 bases fitting TRBD1. Germline V gives CDR1 LNHNV, CDR2 YYDKDF (reference sequence). With 5 bases clipped from V and 0 bases from J, the junction kept 5 bases outside the gene matches. The CDR3 is made up of 16 amino acids. The CDR3 here is CATSGTGIYSNQPQHF. In DNA form, the CDR3 reads TGTGCCACCAGCGGGACAGGGATCTATAGCAATCAGCCCCAGCATTTT.

This clonotype occurred a few times. The J gene is TRBJ2-5, the V gene TRBV6-1, with D possibly being TRBD1 or TRBD2 (5 bases each). V lost 7 bases, J lost 4 bases, and 16 bases lay in between. The germline V gene encodes CDR1 MNHNS and CDR2 SASEGT. The CDR3 contains 14 residues. For the CDR3, the DNA is TGTGCCAGCAACGGGGCCCAGGTTCGAGAGACCCAGTACTTC. This codes for CASNGAQVRETQYF.

J is TRBJ2-1 and V is TRBV5-8; D is ambiguous. This CDR3 has 14 amino acids. CDR1 and CDR2 (germline): SGHTS, YDEGEE. V dropped 5 bases and J dropped 6 bases, with 15 bases sitting between them. CDR3: CASSYSSTGNEQFF. The DNA for the CDR3 is TGTGCCAGCAGTTACTCGTCGACGGGCAATGAGCAGTTCTTC.

The rearrangement uses TRBV12-3 or TRBV12-4 and TRBJ1-4; D possibly corresponds to TRBD1 (6 bases). This CDR3 contains 15 residues. Deletions cut 6 bases from V and 13 bases from J, with 24 bases between. CDR3 DNA: TGTGCCAGCAGCTTAAATACAGGGCCCCCCGATAGACTGTTTTTT. Encoded protein: CASSLNTGPPDRLFF.

The chain joins TRBV20-1 to TRBJ2-7, with 9 bases identical to TRBD1. Germline trimming cut 3 bases from V and 2 bases from J; bases unmatched to any gene: 8. Looked up from germline, CDR1 is DFQATT and CDR2 is SNEGSKA (reference sequence). The CDR3 totals 15 residues. The CDR3 region has the DNA TGCAGTGCTAGTCCCTCTCGGGACAGGGCCTACGAGCAGTACTTC. Protein product: CSASPSRDRAYEQYF.

This chain connects TRBV9 to TRBJ1-1, with a tentative D call TRBD1 (5 bases). Germline CDR1 reads SGDLS; CDR2 reads YYNGEE. Trimming pared 4 bases from V and 5 bases from J, leaving 12 bases between. CDR3 size: 13 residues. DNA for the CDR3: TGTGCCAGCAGCTTACACGGGGGTACTGAAGCTTTCTTT. Translated, it gives CASSLHGGTEAFF.

The chain recombines TRBV9 with TRBJ2-5; D is ambiguous. CDR1 and CDR2 from the germline V gene are SGDLS and YYNGEE. This CDR3 region has 12 residues. With 4 bases removed from V and 5 bases from J, the gap between germline ends came to 9 bases. CDR3 protein: CASSLYEETQYF. The CDR3 DNA follows: TGTGCCAGCAGCTTATACGAGGAGACCCAGTACTTC.

The rearrangement joins TRBV10-3 to TRBJ2-5, with 7 positions matching TRBD1. The CDR3 has 14 residues. With 3 bases clipped from V and 5 bases from J, the junction kept 6 bases outside the gene matches. Germline CDR1 reads ENHRY; CDR2 reads SYGVKD. The CDR3 loop is CAISEEQGRETQYF. The CDR3 DNA follows: TGTGCCATCAGTGAAGAACAGGGGCGGGAGACCCAGTACTTC.

V is TRBV2 and J is TRBJ2-2; tentatively, D is TRBD1 (5 bases). Trimming removed 4 bases at V and 7 bases at J, with 13 bases between. CDR3 length equals 14 residues. The germline gives CDR1 SNHLY, CDR2 FYNNEI. CDR3 protein: CASSARALGGELFF. The DNA of the CDR3 is TGTGCCAGCAGTGCCAGGGCCCTAGGCGGGGAGCTGTTTTTT.

This clonotype showed up just a few times. The chain carries TRBV9 and TRBJ1-3, with 7 bases aligning to TRBD1. Germline loops: CDR1 SGDLS, CDR2 YYNGEE. This CDR3 spans 14 amino acids. Losses at the gene ends were 4 bases for V and 4 bases for J; bases not matched to a gene: 5. The CDR3 is CASSPTGEGNTIYF. The CDR3 nucleotides are TGTGCCAGCAGCCCCACAGGGGAAGGAAACACCATATATTTT.